Listed here is a single T cell receptor beta chain. The CDR3 contains 14 residues. V gave up 4 bases and J gave up 5 bases, with 12 bases separating them. CDR1 and CDR2 from the germline V gene are SGHVS and FQNEAQ. Running of the v3.0 immunoSEQ assay took place at survey level. Method: immunoSEQ multiplex PCR; TCRdb's copy keeps in-frame clones and lacks some. Among 30,000 to 40,000 clones listed, 75% to 85% were seen once. This entry belongs to a study of long-term antiretroviral therapy in people with HIV. The sample in question was unsorted PBMCs, obtained 1.9 years after starting antiretroviral therapy. V usage is TRBV7-8 and J usage is TRBJ1-3, with a possible D match to TRBD1 (6 bases). This sequence was found in a young man with HIV. The CDR3 here is CASSSGTNRNTIYF. The CDR3 DNA reads TGTGCCAGCAGCTCCGGGACAAACAGAAACACCATATATTTT.